This T cell receptor (beta chain) was found in a study of T cells in tuberculosis. Findings and limits, study-wide: Active tuberculosis TCR-alpha repertoires lay closer to GMM-specific TCRs than IGRA-negative controls, suggesting clonal expansion. Smaller alpha distances in active tuberculosis partly reflected shorter CDR3-alpha lengths.

V gave up 4 bases and J gave up 0 bases; unmatched junction bases: 1. The CDR3 runs to 14 residues. CDR1 and CDR2 (germline): SGHTS, YDEGEE. Using immunoSEQ multiplex PCR, the repertoire was profiled, and TCRdb retains in-frame clones only, with some absent. The repertoire consists of about 50,000 clones, with about 95% occurring once and the leading ten covering 1.4%. As to time point: new active TB diagnosis, blood taken before or within 7 days of starting treatment. In regard to this clone: Its target is not known.

The origin of this receptor is an adult with tuberculosis. The sample consisted of PBMCs, taken at tuberculosis diagnosis. The chain combines TRBV5-8 with TRBJ2-4; 7 nucleotides line up with TRBD2. The CDR3 nucleotides are TGTGCCAGCAGCACTAGCGTAGCCAAAAACATTCAGTACTTC. Translation gives CASSTSVAKNIQYF.